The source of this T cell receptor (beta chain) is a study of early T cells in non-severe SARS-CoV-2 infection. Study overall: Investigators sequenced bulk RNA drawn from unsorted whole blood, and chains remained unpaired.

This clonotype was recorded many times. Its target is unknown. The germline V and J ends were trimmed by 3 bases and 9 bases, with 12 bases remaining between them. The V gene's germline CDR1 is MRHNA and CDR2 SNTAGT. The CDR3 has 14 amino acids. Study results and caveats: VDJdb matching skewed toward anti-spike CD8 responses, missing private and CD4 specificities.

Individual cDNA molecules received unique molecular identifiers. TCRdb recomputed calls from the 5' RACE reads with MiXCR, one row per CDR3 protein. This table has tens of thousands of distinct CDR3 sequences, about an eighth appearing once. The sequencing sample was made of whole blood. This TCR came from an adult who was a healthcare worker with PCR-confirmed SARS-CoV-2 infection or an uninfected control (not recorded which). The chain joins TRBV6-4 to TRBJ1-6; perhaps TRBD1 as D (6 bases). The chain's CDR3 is CASSEVLGASPLHF. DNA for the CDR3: TGTGCCAGCAGTGAAGTCTTGGGGGCTTCACCCCTCCACTTT.